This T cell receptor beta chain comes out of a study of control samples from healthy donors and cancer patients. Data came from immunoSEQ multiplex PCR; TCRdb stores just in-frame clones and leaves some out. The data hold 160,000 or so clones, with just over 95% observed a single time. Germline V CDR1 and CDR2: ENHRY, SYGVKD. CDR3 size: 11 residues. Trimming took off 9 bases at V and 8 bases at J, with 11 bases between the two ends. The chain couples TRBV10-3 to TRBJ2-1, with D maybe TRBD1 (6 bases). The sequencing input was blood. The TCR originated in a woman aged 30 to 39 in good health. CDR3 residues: CAMSRGHEQFF. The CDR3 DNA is TGTGCCATGAGCAGGGGCCATGAGCAGTTCTTC.